The 32 T cell receptor beta chains reported below all come from one sample, sequenced in a study of cytomegalovirus exposure and HLA in healthy donors. TCRdb keeps only in-frame clones here, not all; method: immunoSEQ multiplex PCR. The table has over 150,000 clones, around 84% seen once; the top ten hold 2% to 2.5%. Sequenced: PBMCs. The receptors stem from a human donor in good health.

This chain links TRBV11-2 with TRBJ2-3, with no clear D. CDR3 length: 12 amino acids. The V and J ends lost 1 base and 6 bases respectively, with 5 bases between them. The germline CDR1 and CDR2 sequences are SGHAT and FQNNGV. This CDR3 is CASSLGVDTQYF. As DNA, the CDR3 is TGTGCCAGCAGCTTAGGCGTGGATACGCAGTATTTT.

This clone was counted a single time. This chain links TRBV9 with TRBJ2-3, with D perhaps matching TRBD2 (6 bases). CDR1 is SGDLS and CDR2 is YYNGEE in the germline V gene. The CDR3 sequence is 15 residues long. The V and J ends lost 0 bases and 6 bases respectively, with 14 bases between them. The CDR3 reads CASSVASGLQDTQYF. The CDR3 region has the DNA TGTGCCAGCAGCGTAGCCTCGGGACTTCAGGATACGCAGTATTTT. Looking up the rest from reference TRBV9 and TRBJ2-3 gives the full variable domain: DSGVTQTPKHLITATGQRVTLRCSPRSGDLSVYWYQQSLDQGLQFLIQYYNGEERAKGNILERFSAQQFPDLHSELNLSSLELGDSALYFCASSVASGLQDTQYFGPGTRLTVL.

The V call is TRBV5-1, the J call TRBJ2-7; D is uncertain. Trimming cost V 1 base and J 4 bases, with 12 bases left between them. In germline, CDR1 is SGHRS, CDR2 YFSETQ. This CDR3 comprises 14 residues. The CDR3 DNA sequence: TGCGCCAGCAGCTTGAAGCCGGGTTGGTACGAGCAGTACTTC. Its translation: CASSLKPGWYEQYF.

V usage is TRBV6-6 and J usage is TRBJ1-6; 9 bases agree with TRBD1. J gave up 5 bases and V 7 bases, and 6 bases lay outside the gene matches. Germline assignment: CDR1 MNHNY and CDR2 SVGAGI (reference sequence). The CDR3 loop spans 15 amino acids. The CDR3 sequence is CASNKDRGDNSPLHF. The CDR3, as DNA: TGTGCCAGCAACAAGGACAGGGGAGATAATTCACCCCTCCACTTT.

In the case of this clone: This same CDR3 is encoded by further DNA sequences in the sample. The chain has TRBV9 and TRBJ2-2; D gene uncertain. This CDR3 is 14 amino acids long. Germline V gene data show CDR1 as SGDLS and CDR2 as YYNGEE. V lost 2 bases, J lost 4 bases, and 9 bases lay in between. CDR3 residues: CASSVGGGTGELFF. CDR3 nucleotides: TGTGCCAGCAGCGTTGGTGGCGGCACCGGGGAGCTGTTTTTT.

The chain joins TRBV5-1 to TRBJ2-1; 8 nucleotides agree with TRBD2. CDR1 SGHRS and CDR2 YFSETQ come from the germline V gene. This CDR3 comprises 15 residues. V shed 4 bases, J shed 6 bases, and the junction held 9 bases outside the gene matches. The DNA of the CDR3 is TGCGCCAGCAGCCAGGGACTAGTAGCCGCCAATGAGCAGTTCTTC. Its translation: CASSQGLVAANEQFF.

This clone was recorded only once. The CDR3 spells CASSLVGPGANVLTF. As DNA, the CDR3 is TGCGCCAGCAGCTTGGTGGGGCCTGGGGCCAACGTCCTGACTTTC. J is TRBJ2-6 and V is TRBV5-1, with a weak D call TRBD1 (5 bases). Germline lookup yields CDR1 SGHRS and CDR2 YFSETQ. The CDR3 is made up of 15 amino acids. Trimming left V 0 bases short and J 2 bases short, with 6 bases between.

In this sample, this clone turned up once. The chain employs TRBV5-1 and TRBJ2-7; 16 nucleotides align to TRBD2. CDR1 is SGHRS, CDR2 YFSETQ, per germline. Germline trimming cut 0 bases from V and 7 bases from J; bases unmatched to any gene: 13. The CDR3 spans 19 residues. This CDR3 is CASSLAGGLAGGPLWEQYF. For the CDR3, the DNA is TGCGCCAGCAGCTTGGCCGGGGGACTAGCGGGAGGGCCCCTATGGGAGCAGTACTTC.

The chain uses TRBV30 and TRBJ1-3, with 7 bases matching TRBD1. The V gene end was trimmed by 5 bases and the J gene end by 2 bases; junction bases not matched to a gene: 9. CDR1 and CDR2 from the germline V gene are GTSNPN and SVGIG (reference sequence). This CDR3 spans 15 amino acids. This chain's CDR3 is CAWGKQTGTGNTIYF. The CDR3 DNA reads as TGTGCCTGGGGCAAACAGACAGGGACTGGAAACACCATATATTTT.

V is TRBV7-2 and J is TRBJ2-7; 8 positions agree with TRBD2. The germline V gene encodes CDR1 SGHTA and CDR2 FQGNSA. CDR3 length: 14 residues. The V segment lost 3 bases and the J segment 6 bases; nucleotides outside the gene matches: 7. This CDR3 reads CASSFSGTRSEQYF. CDR3 DNA sequence: TGTGCCAGCAGCTTCTCCGGGACTAGATCCGAGCAGTACTTC.

The chain is built from TRBV11-2 and TRBJ1-1, with 7 bases identical to TRBD1. J was trimmed by 1 base and V by 1 base; bases with no gene match: 9. The length of the CDR3 is 17 residues. The germline gives CDR1 SGHAT, CDR2 FQNNGV. CDR3 residues: CASSLVPTGAKNTEAFF. CDR3 DNA sequence: TGTGCCAGCAGCTTAGTTCCCACAGGGGCCAAGAACACTGAAGCTTTCTTT.

V is TRBV5-1 and J is TRBJ1-6; tentative D call: TRBD1 (6 bases). V dropped 4 bases and J dropped 7 bases, with 21 bases sitting between them. Germline CDR1 is SGHRS and CDR2 is YFSETQ. This CDR3 contains 17 residues. CDR3 coding DNA: TGCGCCAGCAGCCGCAGGGGATGGGTAATAGGGAATTCACCCCTCCACTTT. Translated, it gives CASSRRGWVIGNSPLHF.

This clone was seen only once. The chain has TRBV28 and TRBJ2-3; 7 bases are a match to TRBD2. The germline V gene has CDR1 MDHEN and CDR2 SYDVKM. The trim removed 3 bases at V and 2 bases at J, leaving 5 bases unmatched. The CDR3 contains 15 residues. The CDR3: CASSFRRGNTDTQYF. CDR3 in DNA: TGTGCCAGCAGTTTTCGGCGGGGGAACACAGATACGCAGTATTTT.

This chain uses TRBV29-1 with TRBJ1-1; 9 nucleotides agree with TRBD1. The CDR3 is 19 amino acids. CDR1 and CDR2 (germline): SQVTM, ANQGSEA. Trimming cost V 5 bases and J 0 bases; bases outside gene matches: 19. The CDR3 loop reads CSVRRGKSGTGPLNTEAFF. As DNA, the CDR3 is TGCAGCGTTAGAAGAGGAAAGTCCGGGACAGGGCCTCTGAACACTGAAGCTTTCTTT.

The chain employs TRBV7-9 and TRBJ2-2, with D perhaps TRBD1 (5 bases). The CDR3 consists of 16 residues. Trimming left V 4 bases short and J 2 bases short, with 14 bases between. Germline lookup yields CDR1 SEHNR and CDR2 FQNEAQ (reference sequence). CDR3 nucleotides: TGTGCCAGCAGCTCCGAAGCGACAGCCAACACCGGGGAGCTGTTTTTT. It encodes CASSSEATANTGELFF.

This clone was seen just once. V usage is TRBV29-1 and J usage is TRBJ1-2; no clear D gene. Trimming pared 3 bases from V and 0 bases from J, leaving 17 bases between. The CDR3 contains 16 residues. Germline assignment: CDR1 SQVTM and CDR2 ANQGSEA. DNA of the CDR3: TGCAGCGTTGATGACACGGCCGCCGATACTAACTATGGCTACACCTTC. It yields the protein CSVDDTAADTNYGYTF.

This rearrangement joins TRBV6-4 to TRBJ1-6; the match to TRBD1 covers 8 bases. Trimming took 8 bases from V and 7 from J; bases not matched to a gene: 10. Germline CDR1 reads MRHNA; CDR2 reads SNTAGT. This CDR3 has 15 residues. CDR3 DNA: TGTGCCAGCGCAGAGCGACAGGGGAGGAATTCACCCCTCCACTTT. It encodes CASAERQGRNSPLHF.

The chain employs TRBV7-8 and TRBJ1-1; 7 nucleotides align to TRBD1. Germline loops: CDR1 SGHVS, CDR2 FQNEAQ. The CDR3 length is 15 residues. Germline trimming cut 1 base from V and 5 bases from J; bases unmatched to any gene: 7. CDR3 nucleotide sequence: TGTGCCAGCAGCTTAGGAAGGGGGCTAGGGACTGAAGCTTTCTTT. Its protein product is CASSLGRGLGTEAFF.

V is TRBV6-5 and J is TRBJ1-1, with D maybe TRBD1 (5 bases). The CDR3 totals 16 residues. Germline V gives CDR1 MNHEY, CDR2 SVGAGI. V was cut by 4 bases and J by 3 bases, with 18 bases left in between. The CDR3 DNA sequence: TGTGCCAGCAGTTTTCAAGGAGGGGCCTTCCACACTGAAGCTTTCTTT. Its translation is CASSFQGGAFHTEAFF.

The chain carries TRBV6-1 and TRBJ1-2, with a possible D match to TRBD1 (6 bases). The V gene's germline CDR1 is MNHNS and CDR2 SASEGT. The length of the CDR3 is 14 residues. V lost 2 bases and J 2 bases, leaving 9 bases between the germline ends. In nucleotides, the CDR3 is TGTGCCAGCAGTGAATTCCAGGGGAACTATGGCTACACCTTC. Encoded protein: CASSEFQGNYGYTF.

The genes are TRBV7-2 and TRBJ2-7, with TRBD1 identical over 9 bases. V shed 5 bases, J shed 3 bases, and the junction held 8 bases outside the gene matches. The germline V gene encodes CDR1 SGHTA and CDR2 FQGNSA. The CDR3 has 15 amino acids. The CDR3 sequence is CASSEDRGRIYEQYF. Written as DNA, the CDR3 is TGTGCCAGCAGCGAGGACAGGGGACGGATCTACGAGCAGTACTTC.

The genes are TRBV14 and TRBJ1-3; D gene unclear. Per the germline V gene, CDR1 is SGHDN and CDR2 is FVKESK. The CDR3 runs to 16 residues. V was cut by 5 bases and J by 0 bases, with 14 bases left in between. The CDR3 is CASSYLGPGSGNTIYF. CDR3 sequence (DNA): TGTGCCAGCAGCTACCTGGGTCCGGGCTCTGGAAACACCATATATTTT.

This clone occurred once. The chain joins TRBV5-1 to TRBJ2-5, with D possibly being TRBD1 (8 bases). The CDR3 is 14 amino acids. Trimming stripped 5 bases from V and 5 bases from J, with 16 bases between. Germline loops: CDR1 SGHRS, CDR2 YFSETQ. The CDR3 protein is CASSKAGQEETQYF. The DNA of the CDR3 is TGCGCCAGCAGTAAAGCGGGACAGGAGGAGACCCAGTACTTC.

V and J are TRBV5-4 and TRBJ2-1; D possibly corresponds to TRBD2 (6 bases). The V gene's germline CDR1 is SGHNT and CDR2 YYREEE (reference sequence). There are 17 residues in the CDR3. V lost 3 bases, J lost 0 bases, and 16 bases lay in between. The chain's CDR3 is CASSSAHSDYSYNEQFF. The CDR3 DNA reads as TGTGCCAGCAGCTCAGCTCACTCGGACTACTCCTACAATGAGCAGTTCTTC.

This clone was seen just once. The genes are TRBV5-1 and TRBJ2-3; TRBD2 aligns across 8 bases. The germline V gene has CDR1 SGHRS and CDR2 YFSETQ. The V segment lost 0 bases and the J segment 4 bases; nucleotides outside the gene matches: 4. This CDR3 contains 15 residues. The DNA of the CDR3 is TGCGCCAGCAGCTTGGCCGGGAGGGGCGCAGATACGCAGTATTTT. Translating it yields CASSLAGRGADTQYF.

The gene calls are TRBV5-1 and TRBJ2-5, with 7 positions matching TRBD1. CDR3 length: 15 amino acids. Trimming removed 4 bases from V and 2 bases from J; junction bases left unmatched: 8. Per the germline V gene, CDR1 is SGHRS and CDR2 is YFSETQ. CDR3 coding DNA: TGCGCCAGCAGCCAAGGGACAGAGGAACAAGAGACCCAGTACTTC. Its protein product is CASSQGTEEQETQYF.

The rearrangement links TRBV13 to TRBJ1-5; weak D call: TRBD1 (5 bases). The CDR3 is 15 residues long. Per germline, CDR1 PRHDT and CDR2 FYEKMQ (reference sequence). Trimming removed 6 bases at V and 6 bases at J, with 18 bases between. DNA for the CDR3: TGTGCCAGCAGTCGTTCAGGAGGGGTGACTCAGCCCCAGCATTTT. Residues: CASSRSGGVTQPQHF.

The chain carries TRBV5-1 and TRBJ2-2; D might be TRBD2 (6 bases). The CDR3 consists of 14 residues. CDR1 is SGHRS, CDR2 YFSETQ, per germline. V was clipped by 2 bases and J by 5 bases, with 10 bases between them. The CDR3 spells CASSFPGGTGELFF. As DNA, the CDR3 is TGCGCCAGCAGCTTCCCCGGAGGGACCGGGGAGCTGTTTTTT.

The chain links TRBV7-2 to TRBJ2-7; D might be TRBD2 (6 bases). Germline-derived CDR1 and CDR2 are SGHTA and FQGNSA. There are 12 residues in the CDR3. V lost 1 base and J lost 6, with 7 bases in between. CDR3 sequence reads: CASSLDGGEQYF. DNA for the CDR3: TGTGCCAGCAGCTTAGACGGGGGCGAGCAGTACTTC.

The genes are TRBV7-9 and TRBJ1-2, with TRBD1 matching over 9 bases. The junction had 0 bases not matched to a gene; V was cut back by 8 bases and J by 2 bases. The CDR3 is 12 residues long. The germline gives CDR1 SEHNR, CDR2 FQNEAQ (reference sequence). For the CDR3, the DNA is TGTGCCAGCGGACAGGGGAACTATGGCTACACCTTC. Amino acids: CASGQGNYGYTF. Variable domain in full (rest from reference TRBV7-9 and TRBJ1-2): DTGVSQNPRHKITKRGQNVTFRCDPISEHNRLYWYRQTLGQGPEFLTYFQNEAQLEKSRLLSDRFSAERPKGSFSTLEIQRTEQGDSAMYLCASGQGNYGYTFGSGTRLTVV.

A few counts support this clone. This chain uses TRBV6-5 with TRBJ1-2, with D possibly matching TRBD1 (5 bases). This CDR3 is built from 14 residues. The V end was cut by 2 bases, the J end by 8 bases, with 15 bases between. CDR1 and CDR2 from the germline V gene are MNHEY and SVGAGI. CDR3 nucleotide sequence: TGTGCCAGCAGTTACCTCCGGGGGATTCAGGGCTACACCTTC. Amino acid sequence: CASSYLRGIQGYTF.

The chain has TRBV7-3 and TRBJ1-2, with TRBD1 as a possible D gene (6 bases). The CDR3 loop spans 13 amino acids. Germline-derived CDR1 and CDR2 are SGHTA and FQGTGA. V was clipped by 5 bases and J by 6 bases, with 13 bases between them. The CDR3 DNA is TGTGCCAGCAGCACGAGGGGGGGAGATGGCTACACCTTC. Translating gives CASSTRGGDGYTF. Complete variable domain (other parts from reference TRBV7-3 and TRBJ1-2): GAGVSQTPSNKVTEKGKYVELRCDPISGHTALYWYRQSLGQGPEFLIYFQGTGAADDSGLPNDRFFAVRPEGSVSTLKIQRTERGDSAVYLCASSTRGGDGYTFGSGTRLTVV.